The rows below give T cell receptor beta chains drawn from one sample of a study of T cell responses to AZD1222 COVID-19 vaccine. Some clones are missing from TCRdb's copy, which holds only in-frame ones; the method was immunoSEQ multiplex PCR. The sample includes about 120,000 clones, 85% to 90% seen only once; the top ten take 3%. Specimen: peripheral blood, collected 28 days after the second AZD1222 dose. The receptor set was obtained from an adult who received the AZD1222 COVID-19 vaccine. Each CDR3 is given with its conserved first and last residue. A D gene is named only where the DNA matches it firmly. Clone size appears in some rows only: once, few, many, or a class for an expanded clone.

abundance	j_gene	v_gene	d_gene	CDR3aa	CDR3nt
NA	TRBJ1-1	TRBV28	NA	CASSLYWGAFF	TGTGCCAGCTCACTTTACTGGGGAGCTTTCTTT
NA	TRBJ1-2	TRBV14	TRBD1	CANNRGSYGYTF	TGTGCCAACAACAGGGGCTCCTATGGCTACACCTTC
NA	TRBJ2-7	TRBV6-5	NA	CASGGREMGEQYF	TGTGCCAGCGGGGGAAGGGAGATGGGAGAGCAGTACTTC
many	TRBJ2-7	TRBV19	NA	CASSMSISPGEQYF	TGTGCCAGTAGTATGTCAATTAGCCCGGGGGAGCAGTACTTC
NA	TRBJ1-2	TRBV3-1/TRBV3-2	NA	CASSQDRRGNYGYTF	TGTGCCAGCAGCCAAGACCGGCGGGGGAATTATGGCTACACCTTC
few	TRBJ2-7	TRBV6-6	NA	CASSYGDNFYEQYF	TGTGCCAGCAGTTACGGGGACAACTTCTACGAGCAGTACTTC
NA	TRBJ1-5	TRBV19	NA	CASTPGSWQPQHF	TGTGCCAGTACCCCCGGGAGTTGGCAGCCCCAGCATTTT
NA	TRBJ2-7	TRBV11-2	TRBD1	CASSLRGTGSDEQYF	TGTGCCAGCAGCTTAAGGGGGACAGGGAGTGACGAGCAGTACTTC
NA	TRBJ1-2	TRBV19	NA	CASSIDRGYTF	TGTGCCAGTAGTATAGATCGTGGCTACACCTTC
NA	TRBJ1-2	TRBV25-1	TRBD1	CASSEPGQGAFYTF	TGTGCCAGCAGTGAGCCCGGACAGGGGGCTTTCTACACCTTC
NA	TRBJ2-7	TRBV30	TRBD1	CAWTGTESYEQYF	TGTGCCTGGACTGGGACAGAATCCTACGAGCAGTACTTC
NA	TRBJ1-1	TRBV4-1	NA	CASSQDGGGDTEAFF	TGCGCCAGCAGCCAAGATGGAGGAGGGGACACTGAAGCTTTCTTT
NA	TRBJ1-2	TRBV19	NA	CASSISAGLGYGYTF	TGTGCCAGTAGTATATCGGCGGGGTTAGGCTATGGCTACACCTTC
NA	TRBJ2-3	TRBV2	NA	CASSPPFTDTQYF	TGTGCCAGCAGCCCCCCCTTCACAGATACGCAGTATTTT
once	TRBJ2-7	TRBV30	NA	CAWSVVTGLLDEQYF	TGTGCCTGGAGTGTTGTGACGGGCCTGCTGGACGAGCAGTACTTC
NA	TRBJ2-1	TRBV7-8	TRBD2	CASKIGGVANEQFF	TGTGCCAGCAAGATTGGGGGGGTGGCAAATGAGCAGTTCTTC
NA	TRBJ1-5	TRBV30	NA	CAWRVDSNQPQHF	TGTGCCTGGAGGGTCGATAGCAATCAGCCCCAGCATTTT
NA	TRBJ1-2	TRBV6-2/TRBV6-3	NA	CASSYLAGYGYTF	TGTGCCAGCAGTTACCTGGCTGGCTATGGCTACACCTTC
NA	TRBJ1-5	TRBV21-1	NA	CASSKVGPSPNQPQHF	TGTGCCAGCAGCAAAGTAGGGCCGAGCCCCAATCAGCCCCAGCATTTT
NA	TRBJ1-6	TRBV6-5	NA	CASRLSNNSPLHF	TGTGCCAGCAGACTTTCTAACAATTCACCCCTCCACTTT
NA	TRBJ1-1	TRBV12-3/TRBV12-4	NA	CASSLSGLGEAFF	TGTGCCAGCAGTTTATCGGGTCTCGGTGAAGCTTTCTTT
NA	TRBJ1-3	TRBV11-2	NA	CASSLGGQGAGNTIYF	TGTGCCAGCAGCTTAGGCGGTCAGGGAGCTGGAAACACCATATATTTT
NA	TRBJ1-2	TRBV24-1	NA	CATSDPVAAVNGYTF	TGTGCCACCAGTGACCCCGTTGCAGCAGTCAACGGCTACACCTTC
NA	TRBJ2-2	TRBV6-4	NA	CATNRDLNTGELFF	TGTGCCACCAACCGGGACTTAAACACCGGGGAGCTGTTTTTT
few	TRBJ2-7	TRBV28	NA	CASSDNLYEQYF	TGTGCCAGCTCGGACAACCTCTACGAGCAGTACTTC
NA	TRBJ2-3	TRBV4-3	TRBD2	CASSQDSIAGGETDTQYF	TGCGCCAGCAGCCAAGATAGTATAGCGGGGGGCGAGACAGATACGCAGTATTTT
NA	TRBJ2-7	TRBV11-3	TRBD1	CASSLGRQGLYEQYF	TGTGCCAGCAGCTTAGGCCGACAGGGGCTTTACGAGCAGTACTTC
once	TRBJ1-4	TRBV12-3/TRBV12-4	NA	CASSLREKLFF	TGTGCCAGCAGTTTGCGTGAAAAACTGTTTTTT
NA	TRBJ1-6	TRBV7-6	NA	CASRTGNAGSPLHF	TGTGCCAGCAGGACAGGAAATGCCGGGTCACCCCTCCACTTT
NA	TRBJ2-7	TRBV15	NA	CATSRDGFSSYEQYF	TGTGCCACCAGCAGAGACGGATTTAGCTCCTACGAGCAGTACTTC
few	TRBJ2-7	TRBV15	TRBD1	CATSRDQTGEQYF	TGTGCCACCAGCAGGGACCAGACAGGGGAGCAGTACTTC
NA	TRBJ1-2	TRBV7-9	NA	CASSHAGSGPSENGYTF	TGTGCCAGCAGCCACGCCGGGTCCGGGCCCTCGGAAAATGGCTACACCTTC
NA	TRBJ2-7	TRBV27	NA	CASSMGPRYEQYF	TGTGCCAGCAGTATGGGACCGCGATATGAGCAGTACTTC
NA	TRBJ2-5	TRBV12-3/TRBV12-4	NA	CASTRYQETQYF	TGTGCCAGCACCCGGTACCAAGAGACCCAGTACTTC
NA	TRBJ1-4	TRBV15	NA	CATSDPRAGGSANEKLFF	TGTGCCACCAGCGATCCGCGGGCGGGTGGGAGTGCGAATGAAAAACTGTTTTTT
NA	TRBJ2-3	TRBV5-1	TRBD2	CASRRTSGGAFDTQYF	TGCGCCAGCAGGCGTACTAGCGGGGGGGCCTTTGATACGCAGTATTTT
NA	TRBJ2-7	TRBV19	TRBD1	CASGYRGRDEQYF	TGTGCCAGTGGATACAGGGGTCGTGACGAGCAGTACTTC
NA	TRBJ1-4	TRBV28	TRBD1	CASNKPGQVSKLFF	TGTGCCAGCAACAAACCGGGACAGGTCTCGAAACTGTTTTTT
NA	TRBJ2-1	TRBV27	NA	CASRPGDYNEQFF	TGTGCCAGCAGGCCAGGAGATTACAATGAGCAGTTCTTC
NA	TRBJ1-3	TRBV28	TRBD1	CASSSQGQGGYGNTIYF	TGTGCCAGCAGTTCCCAGGGACAGGGGGGTTACGGAAACACCATATATTTT
NA	TRBJ1-4	TRBV7-9	TRBD1	CASSLLTGEGEKLFF	TGTGCCAGCAGCTTACTTACAGGGGAGGGCGAAAAACTGTTTTTT
NA	TRBJ2-5	TRBV28	NA	CASGVGQETQYF	TGTGCCAGCGGGGTGGGACAAGAGACCCAGTACTTC
NA	TRBJ1-4	TRBV7-9	NA	CASSPPNEKLFF	TGTGCCAGCAGCCCTCCAAATGAAAAACTGTTTTTT
NA	TRBJ2-2	TRBV2	NA	CASSERETGELFF	TGTGCCAGCAGTGAAAGGGAAACCGGGGAGCTGTTTTTT
NA	TRBJ1-5	TRBV6-1	TRBD1	CASSEGRGRVQPQHF	TGTGCCAGCAGTGAAGGAAGGGGGCGGGTCCAGCCCCAGCATTTT
NA	TRBJ2-3	TRBV5-1	TRBD2	CASSLLAGGADTQYF	TGCGCCAGCAGCTTACTAGCGGGGGGTGCAGATACGCAGTATTTT
NA	TRBJ1-6	TRBV10-3	NA	CAIRGANSPLHF	TGTGCCATCAGGGGCGCTAATTCACCCCTCCACTTT
NA	TRBJ1-6	TRBV19	TRBD1	CASSMDPGQGAPPLHF	TGTGCCAGTAGTATGGACCCCGGACAGGGGGCTCCACCCCTCCACTTT
NA	TRBJ1-2	TRBV30	TRBD1	CAWTRDRGNYGYTF	TGTGCCTGGACTCGGGACAGGGGCAACTATGGCTACACCTTC
NA	TRBJ2-1	TRBV15	TRBD2	CATSSGAGGLLDEQFF	TGTGCCACCAGCAGCGGAGCGGGGGGTCTATTAGATGAGCAGTTCTTC